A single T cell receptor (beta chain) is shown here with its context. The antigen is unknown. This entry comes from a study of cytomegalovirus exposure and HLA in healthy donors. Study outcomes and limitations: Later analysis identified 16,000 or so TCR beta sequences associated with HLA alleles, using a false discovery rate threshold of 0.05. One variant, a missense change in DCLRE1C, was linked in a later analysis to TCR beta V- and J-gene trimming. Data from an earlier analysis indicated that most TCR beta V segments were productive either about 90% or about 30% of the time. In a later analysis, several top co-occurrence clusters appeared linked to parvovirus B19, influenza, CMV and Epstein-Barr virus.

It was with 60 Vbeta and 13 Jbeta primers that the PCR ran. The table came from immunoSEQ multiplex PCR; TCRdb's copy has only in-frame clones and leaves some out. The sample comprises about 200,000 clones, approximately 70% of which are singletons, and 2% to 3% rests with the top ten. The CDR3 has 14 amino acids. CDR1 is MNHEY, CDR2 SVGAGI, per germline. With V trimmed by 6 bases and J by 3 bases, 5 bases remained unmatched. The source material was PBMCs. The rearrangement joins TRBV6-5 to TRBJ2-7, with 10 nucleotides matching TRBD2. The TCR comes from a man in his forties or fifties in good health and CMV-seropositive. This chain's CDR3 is CASRRSGGGYEQYF. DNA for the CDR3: TGTGCCAGCAGGAGGAGCGGGGGGGGCTACGAGCAGTACTTC.